This TCR beta chain stems from a study of cytomegalovirus exposure and HLA in healthy donors (dated by TCRdb to 2016 to 2017). General notes on the study: An earlier analysis of roughly 500 of the donors reported more than 250 Gb of sequence data and about 100 million unique TCR beta sequences from roughly 200 million T cells. Typing coverage differed by locus: A, B, C, DRB1 and DQB1 were typed in roughly 620-630 donors, DQA1 in 522, DPA1 in over 600, and DPB1 in just under 480. Because of strong linkage in the cohort, 5 or 6 DR-DQ haplotypes were treated as single units for association and clustering. The study aimed to test whether signatures of past pathogen exposure could be identified by cataloging public T cell receptors. In a later genetic analysis, genome-wide SNP genotypes for about three fifths of the roughly 670 donors were used, and that subset was treated as a discovery cohort. Across around 400 genotyped donors of the cohort, an average of about 240,000 unique TCR beta nucleotide sequences per donor were sequenced, and roughly 20% of those sequences were non-productive. The genetic ancestry cluster associated with self-reported Caucasian donors included 81% of the roughly 400 genotyped donors. An early release covering more than 500 HLA-typed donors comprised about 300 gigabases of sequencing data and roughly 86 million unique TCR sequences. Besides the first cohort of approximately 710 subjects, a separate validation cohort made up of 120 different subjects was used. The T cell repertoires of 670 or so subjects were profiled by immunosequencing and related to cytomegalovirus serostatus. An earlier analysis of approximately 580 of the donors used high-throughput TCR beta sequencing to judge whether each TCR beta V gene segment behaved as functional or pseudogenic. Rather than using new phenotypic data, the later analysis identified candidate immune exposures from TCR beta sequences and from how often those sequences occurred across donors. Alongside the repertoire data, information on donor age, sex, ethnicity and CMV serostatus was compiled. High-throughput TCR immunosequencing, statistical association of individual TCRs with disease status, and machine learning were combined to predict cytomegalovirus infection status. A later analysis re-examined previously published TCR beta repertoires from roughly 720 donors and added high-resolution HLA genotyping to investigate patterns of TCR occurrence. Every discovery cohort repertoire had been produced on one sequencing platform. Both class I and class II loci were covered by HLA typing, at four-digit resolution.

The germline V gene (reference sequence) provides CDR1 GTSNPN and CDR2 SVGIG. The CDR3 sequence holds 18 residues, the cysteine and phenylalanine included. The only DNA kept is the CDR3, 54 bases in frame from the first base. V and J lose 0 bases and 3 bases, and a span of 22 bases separates them. The cohort was made up of hundreds of healthy bone marrow donors. At the time of sampling, every cohort member was nominally healthy, though immune exposures that went unrecorded were likely present. The donor tested CMV seropositive and was one of the 289 seropositive cohort members. Every donor gave a peripheral blood sample, and the peripheral blood mononuclear cells from that sample were used for TCR beta sequencing. Genomic DNA extraction from the blood cell samples was performed with the Qiagen DNeasy Blood Extraction Kit. With respect to this clone: This receptor's antigen is unknown. No clone much larger than this one lies a single base away; base qualities are absent.

The paper's findings and limits, for the study overall: In this cohort, only TCR beta chains were sequenced, and detectable features were limited by the absence of alpha or paired-chain data. Roughly 17 rarely observed V segments, including chromosome 9 orphons, were excluded from the earlier analysis of some 590 of the donors because counts were too low. It was suggested by the authors that the approach could potentially be generalized to other disease states and immunological phenotypes. A total of 150 to 200 TCR beta chains were listed by the study as associated with cytomegalovirus. While some public TCRs were present in many individuals, most TCR sequences turned up only very rarely across donors. A later genetic analysis reported fewer N-insertions in productive TCRs among donors in an Asian-associated ancestry cluster than the roughly 620-donor mean. Sequencing depth was assumed to be roughly uniform across donors in the presence/absence analyses, though that assumption may not hold. Compared with equally common non-associated chains, HLA-associated TCR beta chains in a later analysis were more clonally expanded and had lower generation probabilities. An association between a missense DCLRE1C variant and V-gene and J-gene trimming of TCR beta chains was found in a later genetic analysis and replicated in an independent cohort. According to a later analysis, parvovirus B19, influenza, CMV and Epstein-Barr virus appeared linked to several top co-occurrence clusters. Some IMGT-functional V segments, including TRBV6-2 and TRBV6-3, could not be distinguished by the 87-base-pair reads and were therefore excluded. In a later analysis, TCR association rates were found to vary across HLA loci, with the most associated TCRs seen for DRB1 alleles and the fewest for HLA-C alleles. A cluster of highly shared sequence variants was judged likely to be a technical artifact of the sequencing pipeline. HLA typing was unavailable for some donors at each locus, so association tests used only the typed subset. An earlier analysis of approximately 540 of the donors showed that most TCR beta V segments appeared in productive rearrangements either about 87% or about 30% of the time, which broadly matched IMGT annotations. In a later analysis, most CMV-associated TCR beta chains were found to appear HLA-restricted, with HLA associations seemingly driven largely by CMV exposure. Three of the identified cytomegalovirus-associated TCR beta chains were confirmed in vitro to be specific for cytomegalovirus antigens. For the cohort, immune exposure information was limited to CMV serostatus. A further reported finding was that TCR beta sequences accurately predicted the HLA-A and HLA-B alleles for most subjects in the first cohort. Cytomegalovirus status was reported to be diagnosed by the classifier with high specificity and sensitivity in both the original and validation cohorts. A later analysis associated about 17,000 TCR beta sequences with specific HLA alleles at a false discovery rate of 0.05. When HLA alleles, especially DR and DQ, strongly co-occurred, attributing TCR associations to individual alleles was difficult. Correlated functional status among segregating V segments might be attributable to linkage disequilibrium, but an unknown experimental factor could not be ruled out.

Receptors were amplified or captured by the immunoSEQ multiplex PCR assay. The multiplex PCR relied on a mix of 60 forward primers for TCR Vbeta segments and 13 reverse primers for TCR Jbeta segments. The CDR3 region of rearranged TCR beta genes was amplified from genomic DNA by a multiplex PCR assay. Amplified TCR beta libraries were sequenced as 87-base-pair reads on the Illumina HiSeq System. In the source study's methods: Across the 500 to 850 repertoires, a later analysis counted about 81 million unique TCR beta chains, roughly 11 million of which were shared by at least two donors. Raw reads were error-corrected and collapsed into unique sequences with a nearest-neighbor algorithm that merged closely related sequences to remove PCR and sequencing errors. Alignment of CDR3 sequences to IMGT reference sequences was used to assign V, D and J gene segments. Each retained sequence needed at least a six-nucleotide match to both a V gene segment and a J gene segment. Rearrangements were classified as productive when the CDR3 lacked stop codons and remained in frame with V and J, and all other rearrangements were classified as non-productive. CDR3 was defined according to IMGT convention as the region running from the second conserved V-encoded cysteine to the conserved J-encoded phenylalanine. In an earlier analysis of 587 of the donors, sequences lacking an unambiguous match to a single V gene segment were excluded. An earlier analysis of several hundred of the donors called V segments functional above 56.7% productive rearrangements and segregating when the between-donor standard deviation exceeded 5%. A statistical classification framework was built to diagnose cytomegalovirus status from the catalog of TCR beta chain sequences. V and J gene assignment, in a later analysis, came from comparing TCR nucleotide sequences with IMGT/GENE-DB human TR gene sequences. In a later analysis, CDR3 sequences and most-parsimonious VDJ recombination scenarios were assigned using the TCRdist pipeline. In a later analysis, each TCR beta chain was defined by its CDR3 amino acid sequence together with its V-gene family, and reads lacking a unique V-gene family were excluded. In a later analysis, approximately 590 highly shared, low-generation-probability nucleotide sequences were removed to address suspected cross-contamination and a sequencing artifact. In a later analysis, a clonal expansion index for each public chain was calculated from normalized within-repertoire ranks of inferred template counts. A later analysis computed generation probabilities with a VDJ recombination model fitted to out-of-frame rearrangements, and checked the results against IGoR. A later analysis scored TCR-TCR, TCR-HLA and TCR-CMV co-occurrence with hypergeometric tests, applying a repertoire-size bias correction to TCR pairs. In a later analysis, false discovery rates were estimated by permuting HLA or CMV assignments 20 times. In a later analysis, co-occurring TCRs were grouped using DBSCAN, and TCRdist sequence similarity was added for clustering within HLA-allele-positive subsets. For co-occurrence clustering, repertoires with fewer than 30,000 or more than 120,000 public chains were excluded, along with several repertoires with anomalous nucleotide sharing. As stored in TCRdb, this immuneACCESS dataset retains in-frame rearrangements with V and J assigned. A fraction of the clones does not appear; measured against another copy, unresolved V genes explain less than half of the discrepancy, and the remainder lacks a known reason. V and J calls and clone size are as listed in that table; D and trimming were resolved from the DNA. A total of some 120,000 clones appear in this sample, 83% of them only once. More than 3.5% of the sample is held by the ten biggest clonotypes.

The V and J segments used are TRBV30 and TRBJ2-3, with TRBD2 perhaps the D gene, on 6 matching bases. The sequence was collected from a woman in her thirties or forties in good health and CMV-seropositive. Source material: PBMCs. The CDR3: CAWSVLEGSGGKTDTQYF. The nucleotide sequence is given as TGTGCCTGGAGTGTCCTCGAGGGGTCTGGCGGGAAGACAGATACGCAGTATTTT.